These T cell receptor beta chains were read from a single sample in a study of blood T cell repertoires in COVID-19. TCRdb's copy holds only in-frame clones and misses some; the assay was immunoSEQ multiplex PCR. Counted here are some 250,000 clones, 80% to 90% occurring once; the ten biggest clones make up approximately 5.3%. The specimen was peripheral blood. These receptors originate from a man older than 75 with acute or convalescent COVID-19. The conserved cysteine and the conserved F or W are not part of the CDR3 here.

TRBJ2-7 | TRBV7-2 | ASSLGGTSYEQY
TRBJ1-5 | TRBV7-2 | ASSPRTGGGGHGNQPQH
TRBJ1-5 | TRBV6-7 | ASRKPGTGSISPQH
TRBJ1-1 | TRBV7-9 | ASSLAQGNTEAF
TRBJ2-7 | TRBV12-1 | ASSPQGQRRTYEQY
TRBJ1-6 | TRBV25-1 | ASSPGNSPLH
TRBJ2-3 | TRBV6-4 | ASSPQADTDTQY
TRBJ2-2 | TRBV2 | ASSTGQGANTGELF
TRBJ1-1 | TRBV27 | ASSTGQTEAF
TRBJ1-4 | TRBV30 | AWSAGFATNEKLF
TRBJ1-2 | TRBV15 | ATSRDQRTGANYGYT
TRBJ1-5 | TRBV27 | ASSLEGATGQPQH
TRBJ2-6 | TRBV28 | ASSPPRDRGRKTGANVLT
TRBJ2-1 | TRBV3-1/TRBV3-2 | ASSHTSVDEQF
TRBJ2-7 | TRBV11-2 | ASSDTGGALSYEQY
TRBJ2-2 | TRBV29-1 | SVEGASGVLTGELF
TRBJ2-5 | TRBV4-1 | ASSQRPGTSGGQETQY
TRBJ1-3 | TRBV16 | ASSQFSPSGNTIY
TRBJ2-2 | TRBV27 | ASSRRTSGGPTGELF
TRBJ1-3 | TRBV27 | ASSPTAGNTIY
TRBJ1-4 | TRBV4-1 | ASSRMPTPNEKLF
TRBJ2-3 | TRBV5-4 | ASSWPDRGPTDTQY
TRBJ2-2 | TRBV3-1/TRBV3-2 | ASTSGAWRTGELF
TRBJ1-2 | TRBV7-2 | ASSPDRGNGNGYT
TRBJ2-1 | TRBV7-3 | ASSLTRGSGSYNEQF
TRBJ2-5 | TRBV10-1 | AGNTGTGLETQY
TRBJ1-1 | TRBV28 | ASTPGRNEAF
TRBJ1-2 | TRBV28 | ASRVTLDIYGYT
TRBJ2-7 | TRBV28 | ASLTPGQPYEQY
TRBJ1-2 | TRBV3-1/TRBV3-2 | ASSQDWGTANYGYT
TRBJ2-1 | TRBV18 | ASSPSTSGSYNEQF
TRBJ2-7 | TRBV19 | ASSILEGPYEQY
TRBJ1-2 | TRBV5-5 | ASSSLGTDYGYT
TRBJ2-7 | TRBV19 | ASRSTGLGYEQY
TRBJ2-2 | TRBV5-4 | ASSRPGRGNTGELF
TRBJ1-6 | TRBV6-5 | ASSYRGQLSPLH
TRBJ1-5 | TRBV7-2 | ASSSDRFNQPQH
TRBJ2-7 | TRBV27 | ASSTTGGFYEQY
TRBJ1-3 | TRBV3-1/TRBV3-2 | ASSVLSGNTIY
TRBJ2-1 | TRBV27 | ASSLSLAGGPGEQF
TRBJ2-7 | TRBV5-1 | ASSLLAGESKEQY
TRBJ1-2 | TRBV5-1 | ASSLMDSNYGYT
TRBJ2-7 | TRBV29-1 | SVSGGLSSYEQY
TRBJ1-2 | TRBV19 | ASTPKFRGFGYT
TRBJ1-1 | TRBV6-1 | ASSDHRTNTEAF
TRBJ2-3 | TRBV3-1/TRBV3-2 | ASSPRDRDTDTQY
TRBJ2-7 | TRBV6-6 | ASSYVRGRAREQY
TRBJ1-2 | TRBV3-1/TRBV3-2 | ASSRAGGFYGYT
TRBJ2-2 | TRBV6-5 | ASRLDRNTGELF
TRBJ2-1 | TRBV12-3/TRBV12-4 | ASSPSHNEQF
TRBJ2-1 | TRBV30 | AWHLPGQGTYNEQF
TRBJ2-7 | TRBV10-3 | AISPGRGAYEQY
TRBJ2-7 | TRBV12-3/TRBV12-4 | ASKGGQVREQY
TRBJ2-7 | TRBV2 | ASRGEVTEQY
TRBJ2-7 | TRBV24-1 | ATSDFSSGSYEQY
TRBJ2-1 | TRBV23-1 | ASSQRQGRNEQF
TRBJ2-5 | TRBV19 | ASSEEYQETQY
TRBJ2-1 | TRBV20-1 | SASWTSGYNEQF
TRBJ2-6 | TRBV7-2 | ATSHRRSGANVLT